This entry lists 16 T cell receptor beta chains sequenced from one sample in a study of cytotoxic CD8 clonotypes in ibrutinib-treated CLL. Clones were read by immunoSEQ multiplex PCR, and TCRdb kept only the in-frame ones, dropping some. The sample consists of some 130,000 clones, 70% to 90% of them appearing once. The source was PBMCs, collected after 24 months of ibrutinib treatment. The receptors here all came from a human donor with chronic lymphocytic leukemia.

The V call is TRBV7-8, the J call TRBJ2-5, with 11 bases fitting TRBD2. Trimming removed 5 bases from V and 2 bases from J; junction bases left unmatched: 7. The CDR3 has 16 amino acids. The germline gives CDR1 SGHVS, CDR2 FQNEAQ. DNA of the CDR3: TGTGCCAGCAGCCCCAGACTAGCGGGGAAACAAGAGACCCAGTACTTC. This codes for CASSPRLAGKQETQYF.

This chain joins TRBV28 and TRBJ1-2; D uncertain. The ends were cut back, 2 bases at V and 5 bases at J, with 9 bases in the middle. The length of the CDR3 is 13 residues. CDR1 is MDHEN and CDR2 is SYDVKM in the germline V gene. The CDR3 region is CASSLAVRYGYTF. The CDR3 DNA reads TGTGCCAGCAGTTTAGCAGTTAGGTATGGCTACACCTTC.

The V and J genes are TRBV6-1 and TRBJ1-3; D might be TRBD1 (6 bases). The CDR3 consists of 13 residues. Germline V gene lookup returns CDR1 MNHNS and CDR2 SASEGT. V shed 4 bases and J shed 9 bases, with 13 bases lying between them. The CDR3 DNA follows: TGTGCCAGCAGTGGGGACATTAGGGGCACCATATATTTT. It translates to CASSGDIRGTIYF.

The chain has TRBV7-9 and TRBJ2-3; 9 positions match TRBD1. With V trimmed by 10 bases and J by 3 bases, 11 bases remained unmatched. The CDR3 consists of 15 residues. Germline-derived CDR1 and CDR2 are SEHNR and FQNEAQ (reference sequence). CDR3 in amino acids: CATGTGRVKTDTQYF. The CDR3 bases are TGTGCCACTGGGACAGGGCGAGTAAAGACAGATACGCAGTATTTT.

Notes on this clone: This specimen includes other DNA sequences encoding the same CDR3. The CDR3 coding sequence is TGTGCCAGCAGGGTTTTAGACAGTCCCTACGAGCAGTACTTC. This translates into CASRVLDSPYEQYF. This rearrangement joins TRBV6-5 to TRBJ2-7; possibly TRBD1 for D (5 bases). V was clipped by 6 bases and J by 2 bases, with 14 bases between them. CDR1 and CDR2 (germline): MNHEY, SVGAGI. This CDR3 has 14 residues.

The V gene is TRBV7-2, the J gene TRBJ2-7, with TRBD1 matching 8 bases. The CDR3 consists of 15 residues. V gave up 5 bases and J gave up 5 bases; unmatched junction bases: 11. CDR1 and CDR2 (germline): SGHTA, FQGNSA. CDR3: CASSPGQGRIDEQYF. CDR3 sequence (DNA): TGTGCCAGCAGCCCCGGACAGGGTCGAATCGACGAGCAGTACTTC.

This clone was seen just once. This chain uses TRBV15 with TRBJ2-6; the D gene could be TRBD1 or TRBD2 (5 bases each). V lost 3 bases and J lost 2, with 17 bases in between. This CDR3 is 18 amino acids long. Germline V gene lookup returns CDR1 LNHNV and CDR2 YYDKDF (reference sequence). The CDR3 sequence is CATSSVPWGLPGANVLTF. The CDR3 DNA reads as TGTGCCACCAGCAGTGTCCCATGGGGGTTGCCTGGGGCCAACGTCCTGACTTTC.

The J gene is TRBJ1-2, the V gene TRBV18; D not certain. V lost 4 bases and J lost 3, with 12 bases in between. This CDR3 is built from 14 residues. CDR1 KGHSH and CDR2 LQKENI come from the germline V gene. The DNA for the CDR3 is TGTGCCAGCTCACGGTACGGATCCGACTATGGCTACACCTTC. Translated: CASSRYGSDYGYTF. The full variable domain, in which reference TRBV18 and TRBJ1-2 provide the parts outside the CDR3, is NAGVMQNPRHLVRRRGQEARLRCSPMKGHSHVYWYRQLPEEGLKFMVYLQKENIIDESGMPKERFSAEFPKEGPSILRIQQVVRGDSAAYFCASSRYGSDYGYTFGSGTRLTVV.

The chain uses TRBV7-6 and TRBJ2-3; TRBD2 matches at 12 bases. V gave up 5 bases and J gave up 7 bases; unmatched junction bases: 13. This CDR3 contains 17 residues. CDR1 and CDR2 (germline): SGHVS, FNYEAQ. The CDR3 coding sequence is TGTGCCAGCAGCACCCTAGCGGGGGGGAAGGTGCGGCATACGCAGTATTTT. It yields the protein CASSTLAGGKVRHTQYF. Supplemented by reference TRBV7-6 and TRBJ2-3, the full variable domain reads GAGVSQSPRYKVTKRGQDVALRCDPISGHVSLYWYRQALGQGPEFLTYFNYEAQQDKSGLPNDRFSAERPEGSISTLTIQRTEQRDSAMYRCASSTLAGGKVRHTQYFGPGTRLTVL.

The chain carries TRBV2 and TRBJ1-5; TRBD1 aligns across 10 bases. V shed 7 bases and J 5 bases; nucleotides not matched to a gene: 5. Germline CDR1 reads SNHLY; CDR2 reads FYNNEI. CDR3 length: 14 residues. This chain's CDR3 is CASTRDRGDQPQHF. In DNA, the CDR3 is TGTGCCAGCACTCGGGACAGGGGTGATCAGCCCCAGCATTTT.

The rearrangement links TRBV4-1 to TRBJ2-7; D gene uncertain. V shed 4 bases and J shed 5 bases, with 30 bases lying between them. Germline V gives CDR1 MGHRA, CDR2 YSYEKL. The CDR3 has 19 amino acids. CDR3 coding DNA: TGCGCCAGCAGCCGAGGCGCACTTTTAGGTAGGGCCCTTCGGGACGAGCAGTACTTC. It encodes CASSRGALLGRALRDEQYF.

CDR3 nucleotides: TGTGCCAGCAGTTACGGGCAGGTCCACTCTGGAAACACCATATATTTT. Amino acid sequence: CASSYGQVHSGNTIYF. The chain uses TRBV6-5 and TRBJ1-3, with no clear D. The length of the CDR3 is 16 residues. V was pared by 2 bases and J by 0 bases, with 11 bases between. The germline V gene has CDR1 MNHEY and CDR2 SVGAGI.

The chain combines TRBV7-2 with TRBJ1-2; D is perhaps TRBD1 (6 bases). Trimming shortened V by 2 bases and J by 3 bases, and 13 bases separated the two germline ends. Germline V lookup: CDR1 SGHTA, CDR2 FQGNSA. The length of the CDR3 is 15 residues. CDR3 sequence reads: CASSLYRDNYYGYTF. The CDR3 bases are TGTGCCAGCAGCTTATACCGGGACAACTACTATGGCTACACCTTC.

The CDR3, as DNA: TGTGCCAGCTCACCGCAGGTACAGGAGAACACTGAAGCTTTCTTT. Translation: CASSPQVQENTEAFF. V usage is TRBV18 and J usage is TRBJ1-1; possibly TRBD1 for D (5 bases). Trimming took off 3 bases at V and 1 base at J, with 12 bases between the two ends. The CDR3 covers 15 residues. The V gene's germline CDR1 is KGHSH and CDR2 LQKENI.

The CDR3 loop reads CASSLSRISGNTIYF. For the CDR3, the DNA is TGTGCCAGCAGCTTAAGCAGGATCTCTGGAAACACCATATATTTT. V is TRBV7-8 and J is TRBJ1-3; D is unclear. The CDR3 is 15 residues long. CDR1 is SGHVS, CDR2 FQNEAQ, per germline. V gave up 2 bases and J gave up 0 bases, with 8 bases separating them.

The sample holds a few counts of this clone. This chain uses TRBV2 with TRBJ2-5; D gene unclear. The CDR3 has 14 residues. Germline V gene lookup returns CDR1 SNHLY and CDR2 FYNNEI. V lost 4 bases, J lost 2 bases, and 11 bases lay in between. This chain's CDR3 is CASSVLRFQETQYF. CDR3 DNA: TGTGCCAGCAGTGTGTTGAGGTTTCAAGAGACCCAGTACTTC.